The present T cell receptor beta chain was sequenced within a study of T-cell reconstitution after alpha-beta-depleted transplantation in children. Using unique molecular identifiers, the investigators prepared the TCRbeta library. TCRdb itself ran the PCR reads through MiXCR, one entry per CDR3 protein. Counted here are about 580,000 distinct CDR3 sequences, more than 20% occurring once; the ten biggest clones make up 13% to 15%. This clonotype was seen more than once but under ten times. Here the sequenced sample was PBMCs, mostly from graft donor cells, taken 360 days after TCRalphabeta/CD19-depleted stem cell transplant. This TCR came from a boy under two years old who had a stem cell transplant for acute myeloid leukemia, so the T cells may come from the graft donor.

Here the CDR3 reads CSARESGVKNIQYF. The CDR3 DNA reads TGCAGTGCTAGGGAAAGCGGGGTCAAAAACATTCAGTACTTC. The chain joins TRBV20-1 to TRBJ2-4; 7 nucleotides match TRBD2. This CDR3 contains 14 residues. CDR1 is DFQATT and CDR2 is SNEGSKA in the germline V gene (reference sequence). J lost 3 bases, V lost 3 bases, and 5 bases had no gene match.